The 21 T cell receptor beta chains listed next were all sequenced from one sample in a study of shared clonotypes between healthy human individuals. TCRdb's table, derived via immunoSEQ multiplex PCR, lists solely in-frame clones and lacks some. The data hold about 2.1 million clones, with approximately 92% observed a single time. The naive CD8 population came from CD45RO-negative cells selected for CCR7, without terminally differentiated effector memory CD45RA+ cells. Sequenced material: naive CD8+ T cells from PBMCs. The receptors were sampled from a man younger than 30 in good health. Some clones in this sample may be carry-over from other donors' samples.

The rearrangement joins TRBV5-1 to TRBJ2-1, with D unclear. The CDR3 covers 15 residues. V gave up 1 base and J gave up 0 bases, with 8 bases separating them. The V gene's germline CDR1 is SGHRS and CDR2 YFSETQ. In DNA form, the CDR3 reads TGCGCCAGCAGCTTGTCCCACCCCTCCTACAATGAGCAGTTCTTC. Protein sequence: CASSLSHPSYNEQFF.

This sequence joins TRBV9 and TRBJ2-3, with 9 positions matching TRBD2. The germline CDR1 and CDR2 sequences are SGDLS and YYNGEE. The CDR3 loop spans 16 amino acids. V trimming: 3 bases; J trimming: 4 bases; junction bases outside the gene matches: 9. DNA of the CDR3: TGTGCCAGCAGCGAGAGGGGAGCGGGAGGAGCAGATACGCAGTATTTT. It is translated as CASSERGAGGADTQYF.

The chain employs TRBV6-1 and TRBJ2-5; possibly TRBD1 for D (6 bases). V shed 5 bases and J shed 5 bases, with 15 bases lying between them. The germline CDR1 and CDR2 sequences are MNHNS and SASEGT. This CDR3 spans 14 amino acids. The CDR3 sequence is CASSHYRELETQYF. The CDR3 DNA follows: TGTGCCAGCAGTCACTACAGGGAGTTGGAGACCCAGTACTTC.

As for this clone: Other nucleotide sequences from this sample produce the same CDR3. The chain employs TRBV27 and TRBJ1-1; TRBD1 might be the D (5 bases). The CDR3 loop spans 12 amino acids. Between the trimmed V and J ends, which lost 6 bases and 6 bases, there was a span of 11 bases. Germline V lookup: CDR1 MNHEY, CDR2 SMNVEV (reference sequence). In DNA, the CDR3 is TGTGCCAGCAGGCGGGGGATCGCTGAAGCTTTCTTT. This translates into CASRRGIAEAFF.

This sequence joins TRBV7-9 and TRBJ2-3; 11 bases match TRBD1. J was trimmed by 10 bases and V by 5 bases; bases with no gene match: 14. Germline CDR1 and CDR2: SEHNR and FQNEAQ (reference sequence). CDR3 length: 16 amino acids. For the CDR3, the DNA is TGTGCCAGCAGCCCACCCGGGACAGGGGGTTGGTTCGCGCAGTATTTT. Protein product: CASSPPGTGGWFAQYF.

J is TRBJ2-1 and V is TRBV28; D call uncertain. Germline CDR1 is MDHEN and CDR2 is SYDVKM. V lost 3 bases and J 4 bases, leaving 13 bases between the germline ends. The CDR3 spans 15 residues. CDR3 amino acids: CASSFKQYNYNEQFF. The CDR3 DNA reads as TGTGCCAGCAGTTTTAAGCAGTATAATTACAATGAGCAGTTCTTC.

This sequence joins TRBV28 and TRBJ2-5; 12 bases match TRBD2. This CDR3 has 16 residues. CDR1 MDHEN and CDR2 SYDVKM come from the germline V gene. The junction had 7 bases not matched to a gene; V was cut back by 5 bases and J by 3 bases. The CDR3 spells CASSPTSGRYKETQYF. CDR3 nucleotides: TGTGCCAGCAGTCCAACTAGCGGGAGGTACAAAGAGACCCAGTACTTC.

J is TRBJ2-7 and V is TRBV27; 7 positions match TRBD2. The CDR3 is 15 residues long. Germline CDR1 reads MNHEY; CDR2 reads SMNVEV (reference sequence). V was pared by 4 bases and J by 0 bases, with 6 bases of the junction left unmatched. The CDR3 loop reads CASSYGASGSYEQYF. The CDR3 DNA reads as TGTGCCAGCAGTTATGGGGCTAGCGGCTCCTACGAGCAGTACTTC.

This clone is a singleton in its sample. The V call is TRBV7-2, the J call TRBJ1-1; no definite D call. This CDR3 spans 12 amino acids. Germline loops: CDR1 SGHTA, CDR2 FQGNSA. Trimming took off 3 bases at V and 8 bases at J, with 10 bases between the two ends. The CDR3 region is CASSLSLGEAFF. As DNA, the CDR3 is TGTGCCAGCAGCTTGTCCCTCGGGGAAGCTTTCTTT. Filled out from reference TRBV7-2 and TRBJ1-1, the complete variable domain reads GAGVSQSPSNKVTEKGKDVELRCDPISGHTALYWYRQSLGQGLEFLIYFQGNSAPDKSGLPSDRFSAERTGGSVSTLTIQRTQQEDSAVYLCASSLSLGEAFFGQGTRLTVV.

The chain combines TRBV5-1 with TRBJ2-7, with no clear D. The CDR3 length is 15 residues. The V gene's germline CDR1 is SGHRS and CDR2 YFSETQ. Trimming took off 5 bases at V and 0 bases at J, with 15 bases between the two ends. CDR3 sequence reads: CASRIGLTFSYEQYF. CDR3 sequence (DNA): TGCGCCAGCAGAATCGGCCTCACCTTCTCCTACGAGCAGTACTTC.

J is TRBJ1-5 and V is TRBV28; tentative D call: TRBD1 (5 bases). Germline CDR1 MDHEN, CDR2 SYDVKM. V lost 7 bases to trimming and J lost 2 bases, with 15 bases between them. CDR3 length: 15 residues. The CDR3 sequence is CASTLIQGGNQPQHF. In nucleotides, the CDR3 is TGTGCCAGCACCTTGATCCAAGGGGGCAATCAGCCCCAGCATTTT.

This sequence joins TRBV7-9 and TRBJ2-5; TRBD2 matches 10 bases. The V segment lost 4 bases and the J segment 0 bases; nucleotides outside the gene matches: 8. The CDR3 is 17 residues long. The germline CDR1 and CDR2 sequences are SEHNR and FQNEAQ (reference sequence). Written as DNA, the CDR3 is TGTGCCAGCAGCTCCGGACTAGCGGAGGGGCACCAAGAGACCCAGTACTTC. Its translation is CASSSGLAEGHQETQYF.

The V and J genes are TRBV6-5 and TRBJ2-1; D is unclear. The germline CDR1 and CDR2 sequences are MNHEY and SVGAGI. The length of the CDR3 is 13 residues. Trimming removed 0 bases at V and 6 bases at J, with 6 bases between. DNA for the CDR3: TGTGCCAGCAGTTACTCCTGGATCAATGAGCAGTTCTTC. Amino acids: CASSYSWINEQFF.

J is TRBJ2-4 and V is TRBV2, with unresolved D. Looked up from germline, CDR1 is SNHLY and CDR2 is FYNNEI. This CDR3 is built from 14 residues. V dropped 3 bases and J dropped 0 bases, with 6 bases sitting between them. In DNA form, the CDR3 reads TGTGCCAGCAGTGATAAAGGAGCCAAAAACATTCAGTACTTC. Translation: CASSDKGAKNIQYF. Complete variable domain (other parts from reference TRBV2 and TRBJ2-4): EPEVTQTPSHQVTQMGQEVILRCVPISNHLYFYWYRQILGQKVEFLVSFYNNEISEKSEIFDDQFSVERPDGSNFTLKIRSTKLEDSAMYFCASSDKGAKNIQYFGAGTRLSVL.

The rearrangement links TRBV7-9 to TRBJ2-2; 9 nucleotides align to TRBD1. This CDR3 has 14 amino acids. The J segment lost 6 bases and the V segment lost 3 bases, leaving 2 bases of the junction unmatched. CDR1 is SEHNR and CDR2 is FQNEAQ in the germline V gene (reference sequence). The CDR3: CASSFGQGSGELFF. DNA for the CDR3: TGTGCCAGCAGCTTCGGACAGGGGTCCGGGGAGCTGTTTTTT.

As regards this clone: Other DNA sequences from this sample encode an identical CDR3 as well. This sequence joins TRBV28 and TRBJ1-1; D gene ambiguous. The ends were cut back, 1 base at V and 2 bases at J, with 5 bases in the middle. CDR3 size: 13 residues. Germline V lookup: CDR1 MDHEN, CDR2 SYDVKM. CDR3 sequence (DNA): TGTGCCAGCAGTTTATCCCCAAACACTGAAGCTTTCTTT. Its protein product is CASSLSPNTEAFF.

The rearrangement uses TRBV28 and TRBJ2-4; 10 bases align to TRBD1. V lost 6 bases to trimming and J lost 6 bases; unmatched junction nucleotides: 11. The length of the CDR3 is 16 residues. Per the germline V gene, CDR1 is MDHEN and CDR2 is SYDVKM. CDR3 residues: CASRGSTGQGGNIQYF. DNA of the CDR3: TGTGCCAGCAGGGGTAGTACTGGACAGGGGGGAAACATTCAGTACTTC.

This rearrangement joins TRBV7-6 to TRBJ2-7; D may be TRBD1 (6 bases). Germline V gene data show CDR1 as SGHVS and CDR2 as FNYEAQ. This CDR3 is 15 amino acids long. Trimming left V 1 base short and J 0 bases short, with 10 bases between. The CDR3 reads CASSLGRGNSYEQYF. CDR3 sequence (DNA): TGTGCCAGCAGCTTAGGCAGGGGAAACTCCTACGAGCAGTACTTC. Using reference TRBV7-6 and TRBJ2-7 for the parts outside the CDR3, the full variable domain is GAGVSQSPRYKVTKRGQDVALRCDPISGHVSLYWYRQALGQGPEFLTYFNYEAQQDKSGLPNDRFSAERPEGSISTLTIQRTEQRDSAMYRCASSLGRGNSYEQYFGPGTRLTVT.

A note on this clone: The sample has other DNA sequences that encode this CDR3 too. This rearrangement joins TRBV6-5 to TRBJ2-3, with D hard to call. The ends were cut back, 2 bases at V and 1 base at J, with 4 bases in the middle. Germline values: CDR1 MNHEY, CDR2 SVGAGI. This CDR3 has 13 amino acids. The CDR3 nucleotides are TGTGCCAGCAGTTACGCAGGCACAGATACGCAGTATTTT. As protein: CASSYAGTDTQYF.

Turning to this clone: At the DNA level, this CDR3 is encoded by other sequences in the same sample as well. The chain recombines TRBV27 with TRBJ2-1; perhaps TRBD2 as D (5 bases). This CDR3 comprises 14 residues. V lost 2 bases to trimming and J lost 3 bases, with 8 bases between them. The germline V gene has CDR1 MNHEY and CDR2 SMNVEV (reference sequence). The CDR3 sequence: CASSLLAGYNEQFF. The CDR3 nucleotides are TGTGCCAGCAGTTTACTCGCGGGCTACAATGAGCAGTTCTTC.

This clone appeared once. In the same sample, other DNA sequences code for this CDR3. The chain joins TRBV4-1 to TRBJ2-7, with 10 positions matching TRBD1. The CDR3 is 15 amino acids. The ends lost 4 bases at V and 0 bases at J; junction bases unmatched: 3. Germline CDR1 is MGHRA and CDR2 is YSYEKL. The CDR3: CASSPGQGSSYEQYF. Here the CDR3 DNA reads TGCGCCAGCAGCCCGGGACAGGGGAGCTCCTACGAGCAGTACTTC.